Presented here are 19 T cell receptor beta chains from one specimen sequenced in a study of beta chain features in type 1 diabetes. Study-wide findings and caveats: Shorter TCRB CDR3s, moderately but significantly so, were found in Type 1 diabetes patients in all four CD4+ subsets.

These TCRs are of unknown antigen specificity. Expressed TCRB transcripts got sequenced, as all isolated RNA was reverse transcribed. Here immunoSEQ multiplex PCR was the method, and the copy in TCRdb shows in-frame clones only, minus some. The sample holds roughly 160,000 clones, 7% to 9% seen once. Material for sequencing was central memory CD4+ T cells from blood. The receptor source for this set is a man aged 18 to 35 with type 1 diabetes.

Ten or more counts support this clone. The chain couples TRBV7-9 to TRBJ1-1; TRBD1 aligns across 8 bases. The CDR3 totals 12 residues. Germline V gene lookup returns CDR1 SEHNR and CDR2 FQNEAQ (reference sequence). V shed 2 bases and J 11 bases; nucleotides not matched to a gene: 4. As DNA, the CDR3 is TGTGCCAGCAGCTTACTGGACAGGGTTGCTTTCTTT. Protein sequence: CASSLLDRVAFF.

The chain is built from TRBV4-1 and TRBJ2-1, with TRBD2 matching over 7 bases. There are 16 residues in the CDR3. Germline CDR1 and CDR2: MGHRA and YSYEKL. V was pared by 1 base and J by 4 bases, with 7 bases of the junction left unmatched. The CDR3 DNA reads as TGCGCCAGCAGCCAAGGCCCTAGCGGCCCTTACAATGAGCAGTTCTTC. Residues: CASSQGPSGPYNEQFF.

In DNA form, the CDR3 reads TGTGCCAGCAGCTTTCCAGGGGACGCCTACGAGCAGTACTTC. This gives the protein CASSFPGDAYEQYF. This chain joins TRBV7-9 and TRBJ2-5; a possible D gene is TRBD1 (6 bases). Gene TRBJ2-7 matches the end of the DNA better, so the J call may be wrong. This CDR3 contains 14 residues. Germline V CDR1 and CDR2: SEHNR, FQNEAQ (reference sequence).

This chain connects TRBV29-1 to TRBJ1-3, with D possibly being TRBD1 (5 bases). Trimming removed 1 base at V and 4 bases at J, with 11 bases between. Germline V gene data show CDR1 as SQVTM and CDR2 as ANQGSEA. The CDR3 has 14 amino acids. DNA of the CDR3: TGCAGCGTTGAAGTCGGTCAGGGAGGAAACACCATATATTTT. Residues: CSVEVGQGGNTIYF.

V usage is TRBV2 and J usage is TRBJ1-4; 8 positions match TRBD1. CDR3 length equals 15 residues. V lost 1 base, J lost 3 bases, and 1 base stayed unmatched. The germline gives CDR1 SNHLY, CDR2 FYNNEI. CDR3: CASSEEDRANEKLFF. The CDR3 region has the DNA TGTGCCAGCAGTGAAGAGGACAGGGCTAATGAAAAACTGTTTTTT.

The chain carries TRBV7-9 and TRBJ2-3; the match to TRBD1 covers 8 bases. V lost 8 bases to trimming and J lost 4 bases; unmatched junction nucleotides: 5. Germline CDR1 is SEHNR and CDR2 is FQNEAQ (reference sequence). The CDR3 spans 13 residues. CDR3 in DNA: TGTGCCAGCCAAAGGACAGGGTCAGATACGCAGTATTTT. It translates to CASQRTGSDTQYF.

In this sample, this clone turned up many times. The chain combines TRBV30 with TRBJ1-5, with D hard to call. Trimming left V 3 bases short and J 5 bases short, with 11 bases between. This CDR3 is 13 amino acids long. Germline assignment: CDR1 GTSNPN and CDR2 SVGIG (reference sequence). The CDR3 protein is CAWSLGTDQPQHF. The CDR3 DNA sequence: TGTGCCTGGAGCCTAGGTACGGATCAGCCCCAGCATTTT. Full variable domain (remainder filled in from reference TRBV30 and TRBJ1-5): SQTIHQWPATLVQPVGSPLSLECTVEGTSNPNLYWYRQAAGRGLQLLFYSVGIGQISSEVPQNLSASRPQDRQFILSSKKLLLSDSGFYLCAWSLGTDQPQHFGDGTRLSIL.

This CDR3 reads CAGKRGGQYPINQPQHF. CDR3 coding DNA: TGTGCCGGAAAAAGGGGCGGCCAGTACCCCATCAATCAGCCCCAGCATTTT. V gene TRBV7-9 combines with J gene TRBJ1-5; D is perhaps TRBD1 (5 bases). The CDR3 loop spans 17 amino acids. In germline, CDR1 is SEHNR, CDR2 FQNEAQ (reference sequence). The germline V and J ends were trimmed by 11 bases and 3 bases, with 26 bases remaining between them.

The chain has TRBV5-1 and TRBJ1-5; D is possibly TRBD1 (6 bases). Trimming removed 4 bases at V and 1 base at J, with 12 bases between. This CDR3 has 15 residues. Germline CDR1 SGHRS, CDR2 YFSETQ. This CDR3 is CASSPMGASNQPQHF. The CDR3, as DNA: TGCGCCAGCAGCCCCATGGGGGCAAGCAATCAGCCCCAGCATTTT.

The rearrangement joins TRBV5-4 to TRBJ1-3; 8 bases are a match to TRBD1. Germline V gene data show CDR1 as SGHNT and CDR2 as YYREEE (reference sequence). The CDR3 has 15 amino acids. The trim removed 4 bases at V and 2 bases at J, leaving 5 bases unmatched. This chain's CDR3 is CASSPDRGTGNTIYF. In nucleotides, the CDR3 is TGTGCCAGCAGCCCTGACAGGGGAACTGGAAACACCATATATTTT.

This clone was counted between two and nine times. The genes are TRBV6-1 and TRBJ2-7, with D perhaps matching TRBD1 (6 bases). Trimming shortened V by 2 bases and J by 6 bases, and 11 bases separated the two germline ends. The CDR3 runs to 13 residues. The germline V gene has CDR1 MNHNS and CDR2 SASEGT. The CDR3 is CASSEITGREQYF. CDR3 DNA: TGTGCCAGCAGTGAAATAACAGGGCGCGAGCAGTACTTC.

This clone was detected only a few times. This chain links TRBV9 with TRBJ2-7; D gene unclear. V was cut by 0 bases and J by 0 bases, with 7 bases left in between. This CDR3 is built from 14 residues. From germline, CDR1 is SGDLS and CDR2 YYNGEE. The CDR3 coding sequence is TGTGCCAGCAGCGTAGAACCCAGCTCCTACGAGCAGTACTTC. This encodes CASSVEPSSYEQYF.

The chain couples TRBV9 to TRBJ2-5, with D perhaps matching TRBD2 (5 bases). Germline CDR1 SGDLS, CDR2 YYNGEE. The CDR3 contains 14 residues. Trimming took off 0 bases at V and 4 bases at J, with 10 bases between the two ends. The CDR3, as DNA: TGTGCCAGCAGCGTAGGTGTAGCGCCAGAGACCCAGTACTTC. Translation: CASSVGVAPETQYF.

The rearrangement uses TRBV5-6 and TRBJ2-2; D might be TRBD1 (5 bases). Germline lookup yields CDR1 SGHDT and CDR2 YYEEEE. The CDR3 is made up of 13 amino acids. Trimming removed 5 bases at V and 6 bases at J, with 11 bases between. CDR3 residues: CASRRMGPGELFF. Written as DNA, the CDR3 is TGTGCCAGCAGACGTATGGGGCCCGGGGAGCTGTTTTTT.

The V and J genes are TRBV6-4 and TRBJ2-3; possible D gene TRBD1, 6 bases. The germline V gene encodes CDR1 MRHNA and CDR2 SNTAGT. This CDR3 region has 15 residues. The germline V and J ends were trimmed by 3 bases and 7 bases, with 17 bases remaining between them. CDR3 protein: CASSDRPGDTYTQYF. For the CDR3, the DNA is TGTGCCAGCAGTGATCGGCCAGGGGACACGTATACGCAGTATTTT.

The rearrangement uses TRBV5-4 and TRBJ2-7, with a weak D call TRBD1 (6 bases). The CDR3 length is 12 residues. Germline V gene lookup returns CDR1 SGHNT and CDR2 YYREEE (reference sequence). V was clipped by 4 bases and J by 6 bases, with 11 bases between them. The CDR3 spells CASSDLDSEQYF. Written as DNA, the CDR3 is TGTGCCAGCAGCGACCTGGACAGCGAGCAGTACTTC.

This chain uses TRBV30 with TRBJ1-1, with a tentative D call TRBD1 (5 bases). Germline-derived CDR1 and CDR2 are GTSNPN and SVGIG (reference sequence). Between the trimmed V and J ends, which lost 1 base and 3 bases, there was a span of 6 bases. The length of the CDR3 is 12 residues. Here the CDR3 DNA reads TGTGCCTGGAGTGGACAGCACACTGAAGCTTTCTTT. It translates to CAWSGQHTEAFF.

This clone turned up a few times. The rearrangement uses TRBV28 and TRBJ1-2; maybe TRBD1 (5 bases). This CDR3 is 14 amino acids long. Germline CDR1 MDHEN, CDR2 SYDVKM. V lost 5 bases to trimming and J lost 10 bases, with 20 bases between them. DNA of the CDR3: TGTGCCAGCAGTGGCACAGGACGACGTCTGGACTACACCTTC. As protein: CASSGTGRRLDYTF.

This clone was recorded only once. The CDR3 nucleotides are TGCGCCAGCAGCCAAGATGAACTAGCGGGGGGACGAGGGGAGACCCAGTACTTC. This encodes CASSQDELAGGRGETQYF. The V and J genes are TRBV4-1 and TRBJ2-5; 12 bases agree with TRBD2. CDR3 length equals 18 residues. The V gene end was trimmed by 0 bases and the J gene end by 5 bases; junction bases not matched to a gene: 10. Germline V lookup: CDR1 MGHRA, CDR2 YSYEKL.